The T cell receptor beta chain described here comes from a study of neoadjuvant anti-PD-1 for oral cavity cancer. Sequencing used immunoSEQ multiplex PCR; TCRdb keeps in-frame clones, though not all of them. The sample lists some 22,000 clones; 27% were seen once. The germline V gene has CDR1 ENHRY and CDR2 SYGVKD. The CDR3 loop spans 14 amino acids. Unmatched junction bases numbered 0, after V lost 4 bases and J lost 1 base. Regarding time point: after neoadjuvant nivolumab, at surgical resection. This clone occurred a few times. This TCR came from a person aged 35-79 years with oral cavity squamous cell carcinoma. The genes are TRBV10-3 and TRBJ2-5, with 10 bases matching TRBD1. The sample was tumor tissue, taken after nivolumab (anti-PD-1) treatment. The CDR3 nucleotides read TGTGCCATCAGTGGGACAGGGGGCCAAGAGACCCAGTACTTC. It specifies CAISGTGGQETQYF.